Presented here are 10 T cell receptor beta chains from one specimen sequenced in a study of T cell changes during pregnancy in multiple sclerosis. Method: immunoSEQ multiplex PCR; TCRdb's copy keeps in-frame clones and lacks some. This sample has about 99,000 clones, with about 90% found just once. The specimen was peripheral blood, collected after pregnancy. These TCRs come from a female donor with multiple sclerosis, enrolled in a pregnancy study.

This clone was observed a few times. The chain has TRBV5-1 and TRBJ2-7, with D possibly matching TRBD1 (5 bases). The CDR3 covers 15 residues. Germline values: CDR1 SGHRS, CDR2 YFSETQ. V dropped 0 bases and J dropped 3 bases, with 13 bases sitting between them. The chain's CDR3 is CASSLATQVIYEQYF. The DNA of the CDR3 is TGCGCCAGCAGCTTGGCCACACAGGTCATCTACGAGCAGTACTTC.

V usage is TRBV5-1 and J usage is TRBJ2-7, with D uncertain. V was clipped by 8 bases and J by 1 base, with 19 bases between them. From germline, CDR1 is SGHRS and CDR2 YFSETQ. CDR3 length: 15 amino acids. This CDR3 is CASQLGIFGSYEQYF. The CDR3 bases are TGCGCCAGTCAGCTTGGAATATTCGGGTCCTACGAGCAGTACTTC. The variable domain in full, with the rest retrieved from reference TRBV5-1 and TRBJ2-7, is KAGVTQTPRYLIKTRGQQVTLSCSPISGHRSVSWYQQTPGQGLQFLFEYFSETQRNKGNFPGRFSGRQFSNSRSEMNVSTLELGDSALYLCASQLGIFGSYEQYFGPGTRLTVT.

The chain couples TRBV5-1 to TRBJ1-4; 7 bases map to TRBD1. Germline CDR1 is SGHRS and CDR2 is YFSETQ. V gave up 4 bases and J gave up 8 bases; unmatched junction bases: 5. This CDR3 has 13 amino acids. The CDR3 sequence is CASSGDSGEKLFF. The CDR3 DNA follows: TGCGCCAGCAGCGGGGACAGCGGAGAAAAACTGTTTTTT.

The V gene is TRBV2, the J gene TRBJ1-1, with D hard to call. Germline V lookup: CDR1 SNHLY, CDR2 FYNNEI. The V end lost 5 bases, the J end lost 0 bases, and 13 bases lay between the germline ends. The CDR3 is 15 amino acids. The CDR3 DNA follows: TGTGCCAGCAGTACCCCCGGGGAGGTGAACACTGAAGCTTTCTTT. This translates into CASSTPGEVNTEAFF.

CDR3 bases: TGTGCCAGCAGCTTCAGGACAGTGACCTCGGAAGCTTTCTTT. It translates to CASSFRTVTSEAFF. The rearrangement links TRBV7-9 to TRBJ1-1; tentatively, D is TRBD1 (6 bases). Germline CDR1 SEHNR, CDR2 FQNEAQ (reference sequence). The CDR3 totals 14 residues. The V end lost 3 bases, the J end lost 8 bases, and 16 bases lay between the germline ends.

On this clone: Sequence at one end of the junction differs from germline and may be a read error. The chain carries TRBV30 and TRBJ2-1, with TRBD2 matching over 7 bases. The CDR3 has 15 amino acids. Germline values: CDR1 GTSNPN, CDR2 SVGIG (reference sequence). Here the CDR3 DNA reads TGTGCCCGGAGCTACGGGGGAGGGCCCCACAATGAGCAGTTCTTC. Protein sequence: CARSYGGGPHNEQFF.

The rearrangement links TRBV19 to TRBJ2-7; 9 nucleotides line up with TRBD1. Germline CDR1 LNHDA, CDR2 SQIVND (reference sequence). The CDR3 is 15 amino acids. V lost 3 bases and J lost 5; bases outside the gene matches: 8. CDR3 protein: CASSILGTGSNEQYF. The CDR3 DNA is TGTGCCAGTAGTATTTTGGGGACAGGGAGTAACGAGCAGTACTTC.

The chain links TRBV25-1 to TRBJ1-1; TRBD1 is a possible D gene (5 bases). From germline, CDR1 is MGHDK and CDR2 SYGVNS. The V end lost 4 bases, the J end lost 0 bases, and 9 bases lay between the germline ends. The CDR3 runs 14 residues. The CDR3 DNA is TGTGCCAGCAGTGGAAGGACAATGAACACTGAAGCTTTCTTT. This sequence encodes CASSGRTMNTEAFF.

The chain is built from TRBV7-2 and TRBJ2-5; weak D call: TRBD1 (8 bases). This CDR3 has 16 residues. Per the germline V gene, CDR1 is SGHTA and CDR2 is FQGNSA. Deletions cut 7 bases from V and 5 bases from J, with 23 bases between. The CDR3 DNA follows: TGTGCCAGCACCACCCCGTCCGGACAGGGAGGGGAGACCCAGTACTTC. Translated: CASTTPSGQGGETQYF. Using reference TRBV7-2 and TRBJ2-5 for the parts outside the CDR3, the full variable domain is GAGVSQSPSNKVTEKGKDVELRCDPISGHTALYWYRQSLGQGLEFLIYFQGNSAPDKSGLPSDRFSAERTGGSVSTLTIQRTQQEDSAVYLCASTTPSGQGGETQYFGPGTRLLVL.

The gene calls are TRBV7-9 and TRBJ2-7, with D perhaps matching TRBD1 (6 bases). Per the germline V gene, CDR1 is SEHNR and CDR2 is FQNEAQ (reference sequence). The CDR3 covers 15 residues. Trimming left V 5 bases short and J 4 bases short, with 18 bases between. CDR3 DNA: TGTGCCAGCAGCACCGGGCCACAGGGAAGGTACGAGCAGTACTTC. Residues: CASSTGPQGRYEQYF.